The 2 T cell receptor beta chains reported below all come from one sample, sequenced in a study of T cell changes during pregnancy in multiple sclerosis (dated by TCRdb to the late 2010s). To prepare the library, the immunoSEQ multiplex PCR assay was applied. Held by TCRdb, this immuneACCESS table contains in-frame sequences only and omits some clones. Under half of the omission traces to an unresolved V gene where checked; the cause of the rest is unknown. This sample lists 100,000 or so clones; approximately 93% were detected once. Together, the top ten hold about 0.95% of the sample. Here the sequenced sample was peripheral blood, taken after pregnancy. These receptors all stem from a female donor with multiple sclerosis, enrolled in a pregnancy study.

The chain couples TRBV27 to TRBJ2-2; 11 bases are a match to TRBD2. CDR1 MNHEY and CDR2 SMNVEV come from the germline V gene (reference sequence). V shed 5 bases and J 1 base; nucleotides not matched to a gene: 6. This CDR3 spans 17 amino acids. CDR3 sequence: CASSPGLAELNTGELFF. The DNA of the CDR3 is TGTGCCAGCAGTCCGGGACTAGCGGAGCTGAACACCGGGGAGCTGTTTTTT.

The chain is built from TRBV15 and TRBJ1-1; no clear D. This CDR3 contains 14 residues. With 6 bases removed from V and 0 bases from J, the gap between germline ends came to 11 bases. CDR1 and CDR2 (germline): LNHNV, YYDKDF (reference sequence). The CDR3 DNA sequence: TGTGCCACCAGTCGGAGGGCAATGAACACTGAAGCTTTCTTT. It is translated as CATSRRAMNTEAFF.